This section outlines one T cell receptor beta chain sequence together with its context. Patients of the Seattle cohort, enrolled during active infection, were followed longitudinally. This record belongs to a study of blood T cell repertoires in COVID-19. Whole-study context: The United States, Italy and Spain provided the acute and convalescent COVID-19 samples. In each case, the material was cDNA or gDNA derived from T cells, B-cell-depleted T cells, or PBMCs.

Under the authors' procedure: Reference gene primer amplification yielded estimated nucleated cell counts. TCRdb's table, derived via immunoSEQ multiplex PCR, lists solely in-frame clones and lacks some. The V and J calls and clone size were taken over from that table, and D and trimming were inferred from the DNA. The sample lists roughly 300,000 clones; more than 85% were seen once. This CDR3 spans 17 amino acids. V was shortened by 1 base and J by 0 bases, with 13 bases between the two germline ends. CDR1 LNHDA and CDR2 SQIVND come from the germline V gene (reference sequence). The chain carries TRBV19 and TRBJ1-5; no firm D call. Sequenced material: peripheral blood. This TCR derives from a woman aged 25-40 years with COVID-19, enrolled during active disease. CDR3 loop: CASSIVQADYSNQPQHF. For the CDR3, the DNA is TGTGCCAGTAGTATAGTGCAGGCAGATTATAGCAATCAGCCCCAGCATTTT.